The rows below give T cell receptor beta chains drawn from one sample of a study of blood T cell repertoires in COVID-19. TCRdb's table, derived via immunoSEQ multiplex PCR, lists solely in-frame clones and lacks some. This table has over 350,000 clones, 70% to 90% appearing once. The sample was PBMCs or T cells enriched from blood (not recorded which). These receptors originate from a woman in her late teens or twenties with acute COVID-19. Both conserved end residues are part of each CDR3. A D gene is named only where the DNA matches it firmly. Rows give clone size only sometimes, using once, few, many, or a class for an expanded clone.

TRBJ1-1	.	TRBD1	TRBV27	CASSPDRWNTEAFF	TGTGCCAGCAGCCCGGACAGGTGGAACACTGAAGCTTTCTTT
TRBJ1-5	.	.	TRBV9	CASSPQPGQPQHF	TGTGCCAGCAGCCCCCAACCGGGGCAGCCCCAGCATTTT
TRBJ2-7	.	TRBD1	TRBV12-3/TRBV12-4	CASRWGQGIEQYF	TGTGCCAGCAGGTGGGGACAGGGGATCGAGCAGTACTTC
TRBJ2-5	.	.	TRBV3-1/TRBV3-2	CASSQRTRQETQYF	TGTGCCAGCAGCCAAAGGACTCGGCAAGAGACCCAGTACTTC
TRBJ2-5	.	TRBD2	TRBV5-6	CASSYREAGTQYF	TGTGCCAGCAGCTACCGGGAGGCAGGGACCCAGTACTTC
TRBJ2-1	.	.	TRBV12-5	CASGLTDRTNEQFF	TGTGCTAGTGGTCTAACAGACAGAACCAATGAGCAGTTCTTC
TRBJ1-4	.	TRBD1	TRBV5-1	CASSLGTGGFEKLFF	TGCGCCAGCAGCTTGGGCACAGGGGGATTCGAAAAACTGTTTTTT
TRBJ2-2	.	.	TRBV18	CASSPWGLGNTGELFF	TGTGCCAGCTCACCATGGGGGCTCGGGAACACCGGGGAGCTGTTTTTT
TRBJ1-1	.	.	TRBV12-5	CASGRAGNTEAFF	TGTGCTAGTGGACGTGCCGGGAACACTGAAGCTTTCTTT
TRBJ2-7	once	TRBD1	TRBV10-2	CASSDMGTGLSYEQYF	TGCGCCAGCAGTGATATGGGGACAGGCCTCTCCTACGAGCAGTACTTC
TRBJ2-1	.	TRBD2	TRBV5-4	CASSPRLAGGHNEQFF	TGTGCCAGCAGCCCGAGACTAGCGGGAGGCCACAATGAGCAGTTCTTC
TRBJ2-1	.	TRBD2	TRBV11-2	CASRSLTGGYNEQFF	TGTGCCAGCAGGTCCCTAACGGGGGGCTACAATGAGCAGTTCTTC
TRBJ2-1	.	.	TRBV5-5	CASNLAGRGHEQFF	TGTGCCAGCAACTTGGCCGGGAGGGGGCATGAGCAGTTCTTC
TRBJ1-1	once	.	TRBV12-3/TRBV12-4	CASSSTADTEAFF	TGTGCCAGCAGTTCTACAGCCGACACTGAAGCTTTCTTT
TRBJ1-5	.	.	TRBV7-3	CASSLGHQPQHF	TGTGCCAGCAGCTTGGGGCATCAGCCCCAGCATTTT
TRBJ1-1	.	.	TRBV9	CASSALSTEAFF	TGTGCCAGCAGCGCCTTGTCCACTGAAGCTTTCTTT
TRBJ2-3	.	TRBD1	TRBV7-3	CASSLTGQGAQDTQYF	TGTGCCAGCAGCTTAACAGGACAGGGGGCTCAAGATACGCAGTATTTT
TRBJ1-2	.	TRBD1	TRBV11-1	CASSMGQGLYGYTF	TGTGCCAGCAGCATGGGACAGGGCCTCTATGGCTACACCTTC
TRBJ1-6	.	.	TRBV30	CAWSVGGTFGGSPLHF	TGTGCCTGGAGTGTAGGGGGAACTTTTGGTGGTTCACCCCTCCACTTT
TRBJ2-1	once	TRBD2	TRBV5-7	CASSPLAGGPSYNEQFF	TGTGCCAGCAGTCCGTTAGCGGGAGGGCCGAGCTACAATGAGCAGTTCTTC
TRBJ2-2	.	TRBD2	TRBV7-2	CASSLVVTSFPELFF	TGTGCCAGCAGCTTAGTTGTGACTAGCTTCCCAGAGCTGTTTTTT
TRBJ1-6	.	.	TRBV10-3	CAIGRGDSPSSYNSPLHF	TGTGCCATCGGTAGAGGGGACTCTCCTAGCTCCTATAATTCACCCCTCCACTTT
TRBJ2-7	.	TRBD1	TRBV6-5	CASSLFTGVYEQYF	TGTGCCAGCAGTCTTTTTACAGGGGTTTACGAGCAGTACTTC
TRBJ1-6	.	TRBD1	TRBV19	CASSIVDRAYNSPLHF	TGTGCCAGTAGTATAGTGGACAGGGCGTATAATTCACCCCTCCACTTT
TRBJ2-7	.	TRBD1	TRBV29-1	CSAGQGAYEQYF	TGCAGCGCGGGACAGGGGGCTTACGAGCAGTACTTC
TRBJ2-7	few	TRBD1	TRBV5-1	CASSSYQGTDSYEQYF	TGCGCCAGCAGCTCCTACCAAGGGACAGACTCCTACGAGCAGTACTTC
TRBJ1-1	.	.	TRBV27	CASSSTGKPTEAFF	TGTGCCAGCAGTTCCACAGGGAAACCGACTGAAGCTTTCTTT
TRBJ2-5	.	TRBD2	TRBV27	CASKTSGVQETQYF	TGTGCCAGCAAGACTAGCGGGGTCCAAGAGACCCAGTACTTC
TRBJ1-5	few	.	TRBV11-2	CASSRSARDTGQPQHF	TGTGCCAGCAGCAGATCCGCAAGGGACACGGGTCAGCCCCAGCATTTT
TRBJ1-4	.	.	TRBV5-4	CASSLEPGRNEKLFF	TGTGCCAGCAGCTTGGAGCCAGGGAGGAATGAAAAACTGTTTTTT
TRBJ1-1	once	TRBD1	TRBV5-5	CASSSDRARTEAFF	TGTGCCAGCAGCTCCGACAGGGCCAGAACTGAAGCTTTCTTT
TRBJ2-3	.	TRBD1	TRBV19	CASSTTGAEDTQYF	TGTGCCAGTAGTACCACAGGGGCGGAGGATACGCAGTATTTT
TRBJ1-5	few	.	TRBV3-1/TRBV3-2	CASSQGRGGNQPQHF	TGTGCCAGCAGCCAAGGGAGGGGGGGAAATCAGCCCCAGCATTTT
TRBJ2-2	.	TRBD1	TRBV5-1	CASSSAGQGLVGELFF	TGCGCCAGCAGCTCCGCGGGACAGGGGTTAGTCGGGGAGCTGTTTTTT
TRBJ1-1	.	TRBD1	TRBV29-1	CSVTRTGEAFF	TGCAGCGTCACTCGGACAGGGGAGGCTTTCTTT
TRBJ2-7	few	.	TRBV27	CASSPPVLGEQYF	TGTGCCAGCAGTCCACCGGTTCTTGGCGAGCAGTACTTC
TRBJ1-6	.	.	TRBV25-1	CASSGRINSPLHF	TGTGCCAGCAGTGGCAGGATTAATTCACCCCTCCACTTT
TRBJ1-2	once	TRBD1	TRBV20-1	CSASPTGNYGYTF	TGCAGTGCTAGTCCGACAGGGAACTATGGCTACACCTTC
TRBJ2-1	.	TRBD2	TRBV28	CASSSRRLAGVKDEQFF	TGTGCCAGCAGCTCCAGGAGGCTAGCGGGAGTGAAAGATGAGCAGTTCTTC
TRBJ1-6	.	.	TRBV3-1/TRBV3-2	CASSHQGKGNSPLHF	TGTGCCAGCAGCCATCAGGGGAAGGGTAATTCACCCCTCCACTTT